This passage covers 13 T cell receptor beta chains from one sample sequenced in a study of cytomegalovirus exposure and HLA in healthy donors. Researchers ran the PCR with 60 Vbeta and 13 Jbeta primers. Assay: immunoSEQ multiplex PCR; the TCRdb copy retains only in-frame clones and omits some. The table shows 150,000 to 200,000 clones, with over 60% occurring only once. Sample: PBMCs. The origin of the receptors is a woman between 40 and 50 years old in good health and CMV-seronegative.

The V call is TRBV5-5, the J call TRBJ1-5; D remains ambiguous. CDR1 and CDR2 (germline): SGHKS, YYEKEE (reference sequence). The CDR3 runs 12 residues. Trimming took 0 bases from V and 5 from J, leaving 3 bases between them. This chain's CDR3 is CASSLADQPQHF. CDR3 DNA: TGTGCCAGCAGCTTGGCAGATCAGCCCCAGCATTTT.

The V gene is TRBV6-5, the J gene TRBJ1-3, with TRBD1 identical over 7 bases. The CDR3 length is 15 residues. The junction had 8 bases not matched to a gene; V was cut back by 6 bases and J by 3 bases. CDR1 and CDR2 from the germline V gene are MNHEY and SVGAGI. CDR3 region: CASRMTGSGGNTIYF. The CDR3 coding sequence is TGTGCCAGCAGGATGACAGGGAGCGGTGGAAACACCATATATTTT.

CDR3 in amino acids: CAWSGDPSRGLNTEAFF. The CDR3 DNA reads TGTGCCTGGAGCGGCGACCCTAGCAGGGGGCTGAACACTGAAGCTTTCTTT. The chain combines TRBV30 with TRBJ1-1; 8 bases are a match to TRBD1. This CDR3 has 17 amino acids. Germline V gives CDR1 GTSNPN, CDR2 SVGIG (reference sequence). Trimming cost V 3 bases and J 0 bases; bases outside gene matches: 12.

The chain links TRBV7-9 to TRBJ2-1; TRBD1 is a possible D gene (5 bases). The V gene's germline CDR1 is SEHNR and CDR2 FQNEAQ (reference sequence). V was pared by 5 bases and J by 2 bases, with 13 bases between. CDR3 length: 15 residues. CDR3 in DNA: TGTGCCAGCAGCCCCCGCGACAGCGCCTACAATGAGCAGTTCTTC. Translation gives CASSPRDSAYNEQFF. Complete variable domain (other parts from reference TRBV7-9 and TRBJ2-1): DTGVSQNPRHKITKRGQNVTFRCDPISEHNRLYWYRQTLGQGPEFLTYFQNEAQLEKSRLLSDRFSAERPKGSFSTLEIQRTEQGDSAMYLCASSPRDSAYNEQFFGPGTRLTVL.

V is TRBV5-1 and J is TRBJ2-2, with 7 bases matching TRBD1. Germline CDR1 SGHRS, CDR2 YFSETQ. CDR3 size: 15 residues. V was clipped by 4 bases and J by 1 base; unmatched bases: 4. CDR3 sequence: CASSVTGENTGELFF. In nucleotides, the CDR3 is TGCGCCAGCAGCGTAACAGGGGAGAACACCGGGGAGCTGTTTTTT.

The chain is built from TRBV2 and TRBJ2-1, with TRBD2 identical over 8 bases. J was trimmed by 8 bases and V by 8 bases; bases with no gene match: 5. Germline CDR1 SNHLY, CDR2 FYNNEI. The CDR3 has 12 residues. CDR3 sequence: CASRGGDYEQFF. The DNA of the CDR3 is TGTGCCAGCCGGGGGGGAGACTATGAGCAGTTCTTC.

This clone was seen only a few times. The rearrangement joins TRBV5-1 to TRBJ2-6; D not certain. CDR3 size: 16 residues. The germline gives CDR1 SGHRS, CDR2 YFSETQ. Trimming removed 2 bases at V and 4 bases at J, with 13 bases between. CDR3 DNA sequence: TGCGCCAGCAGCTTAAGAGCACCTGCGGGGGCCAACGTCCTGACTTTC. This sequence encodes CASSLRAPAGANVLTF.

This clone occurred a few times. The chain combines TRBV11-3 with TRBJ2-4; TRBD2 matches 7 bases. The germline CDR1 and CDR2 sequences are SGHNT and YENEEA. CDR3 length: 17 residues. Unmatched junction bases numbered 5, after V lost 0 bases and J lost 0 bases. The CDR3 region is CASSLDWEGIAKNIQYF. Here the CDR3 DNA reads TGTGCCAGCAGCTTAGATTGGGAGGGGATAGCCAAAAACATTCAGTACTTC.

The CDR3 is CASRRDRDSNQPQHF. As DNA, the CDR3 is TGTGCCAGTCGCCGGGACAGGGATAGCAATCAGCCCCAGCATTTT. The chain combines TRBV19 with TRBJ1-5; 9 nucleotides match TRBD1. Losses at the gene ends were 8 bases for V and 0 bases for J; bases not matched to a gene: 5. Germline V gene lookup returns CDR1 LNHDA and CDR2 SQIVND (reference sequence). The CDR3 runs 15 residues.

The chain has TRBV6-4 and TRBJ2-1; D not certain. The germline V gene encodes CDR1 MRHNA and CDR2 SNTAGT. V dropped 8 bases and J dropped 6 bases, with 14 bases sitting between them. The CDR3 runs 13 residues. The CDR3 DNA sequence: TGTGCCAGCGGGCTGGGTTATGGCAATGAGCAGTTCTTC. This gives the protein CASGLGYGNEQFF.

The chain recombines TRBV28 with TRBJ2-1; the D is unclear. The CDR3 loop spans 13 amino acids. V lost 3 bases and J 6 bases, leaving 9 bases between the germline ends. Germline V gives CDR1 MDHEN, CDR2 SYDVKM. CDR3 coding DNA: TGTGCCAGCAGTTTGAGCGCCGGCAATGAGCAGTTCTTC. Protein: CASSLSAGNEQFF.

This chain connects TRBV2 to TRBJ1-3, with 8 positions matching TRBD1. Germline V gene lookup returns CDR1 SNHLY and CDR2 FYNNEI. The CDR3 extends over 17 amino acids. The V and J ends lost 1 base and 0 bases, in that order; junction bases with no gene match: 5. CDR3 amino acids: CASSEVGTGYSGNTIYF. The CDR3, as DNA: TGTGCCAGCAGTGAAGTGGGGACAGGATACTCTGGAAACACCATATATTTT.

The CDR3 sequence is CASRPGLAGVSYNEQFF. DNA for the CDR3: TGTGCCAGCAGACCCGGACTAGCGGGAGTAAGTTACAATGAGCAGTTCTTC. J is TRBJ2-1 and V is TRBV2, with 13 nucleotides matching TRBD2. Germline CDR1 SNHLY, CDR2 FYNNEI. CDR3 size: 17 residues. The trim removed 6 bases at V and 4 bases at J, leaving 9 bases unmatched. Together with reference TRBV2 and TRBJ2-1, the CDR3 gives the full variable domain: EPEVTQTPSHQVTQMGQEVILRCVPISNHLYFYWYRQILGQKVEFLVSFYNNEISEKSEIFDDQFSVERPDGSNFTLKIRSTKLEDSAMYFCASRPGLAGVSYNEQFFGPGTRLTVL.